One sample yielded the 2 T cell receptor beta chains listed below, sequenced in a study of CD8+ T cells in alopecia areata. Sequencing used cDNA as its template, made by extracting RNA and reverse transcribing it. Repertoires were generated with immunoSEQ multiplex PCR, while TCRdb's copy carries only in-frame clones and drops some. The sample consists of 180,000 or so clones, 53% of them appearing once. Treatment meaning: oral pan-JAK inhibitor, 5-10 mg twice daily. The starting material was CD8+ T cells sorted from blood, obtained at week 24, from a patient treated with tofacitinib. These receptor sequences come from a human donor with alopecia areata.

This rearrangement joins TRBV13 to TRBJ2-7; D tentatively fits TRBD1 or TRBD2 (6 bases each). Looked up from germline, CDR1 is PRHDT and CDR2 is FYEKMQ (reference sequence). V lost 4 bases and J lost 6, with 16 bases in between. This CDR3 contains 14 residues. The CDR3: CASSSRSGASEQYF. The CDR3 DNA sequence: TGTGCCAGCAGCTCCCGCTCGGGGGCAAGCGAGCAGTACTTC.

This clone has more than one count but fewer than ten. The CDR3 region is CSVVWTGDYNEKLFF. In DNA, the CDR3 is TGCAGCGTTGTATGGACCGGAGACTATAATGAAAAACTGTTTTTT. The chain combines TRBV29-1 with TRBJ1-4; D not resolved. The length of the CDR3 is 15 residues. The ends were cut back, 4 bases at V and 4 bases at J, with 16 bases in the middle. Germline CDR1 reads SQVTM; CDR2 reads ANQGSEA.